The clone carrying this T cell receptor (beta chain) was counted once. As yet, its antigen is unknown. Data came from immunoSEQ multiplex PCR; TCRdb stores just in-frame clones and leaves some out. The data contain approximately 100,000 clones, 92% of them singletons. There are 15 residues in the CDR3. The germline V gene has CDR1 MNHEY and CDR2 SVGEGT. With 2 bases removed from V and 5 bases from J, the gap between germline ends came to 15 bases. This sample is drawn from a study of T cell responses to AZD1222 COVID-19 vaccine. Whole-study findings and limits: Most donors were white British, females outnumbered males, and clonal diversity was possibly underestimated.

The sequence derives from an adult in good health. Sequencing was performed on peripheral blood, taken on day 0 of AZD1222 vaccination. This chain connects TRBV6-2 or TRBV6-3 to TRBJ1-1; tentative D call: TRBD1 (6 bases). The CDR3 protein is CASSYGRGRRTEAFF. The CDR3 DNA reads as TGTGCCAGCAGTTACGGCCGGGGGCGACGGACTGAAGCTTTCTTT.